This entry concerns a single T cell receptor (beta chain). Its antigen is not known. The sample originates from a study of T cells in narcolepsy. Study overall: Patients with NT1 or NT2 and healthy control donors were enrolled. Whole-study findings and limits: Autoreactive clonotypes reportedly recurred in blood of same and different patients, not controls. Same-patient CSF and blood CD4+ T cell clonotypes included HCRT-specific and TRIB2-specific autoreactive ones.

The CDR3 contains 15 residues. With V trimmed by 2 bases and J by 3 bases, 3 bases remained unmatched. From germline, CDR1 is MNHEY and CDR2 SVGAGI. TCRdb's copy holds only in-frame clones and misses some; the assay was immunoSEQ multiplex PCR. The sample records around 30,000 clones, around 86% being singletons. The receptor was derived from a human donor with narcolepsy. V gene TRBV6-5 combines with J gene TRBJ2-2; 7 nucleotides line up with TRBD2. Sequenced: CD45RA- memory CD4+ T cells from PBMCs. The DNA of the CDR3 is TGTGCCAGCAGTTACCGCGGACTAGACACCGGGGAGCTGTTTTTT. Amino acids: CASSYRGLDTGELFF.